This section outlines one T cell receptor beta chain sequence together with its context. The antigen is not known. The data belong to a study of T cell responses to AZD1222 COVID-19 vaccine. Study as a whole: Doses given second, at about 4 or about 12 weeks, were pooled. Study-level findings and limits: Seropositive AZD1222 recipients at baseline numbered only five or six.

The CDR3 consists of 14 residues. The V end lost 2 bases, the J end lost 2 bases, and 11 bases lay between the germline ends. CDR1 is SGHRS, CDR2 YFSETQ, per germline. This table comes from immunoSEQ multiplex PCR, and its TCRdb copy is limited to in-frame clones, with some not included. This table holds around 95,000 clones, roughly 90% found once. Source: peripheral blood, taken on day 0 of AZD1222 vaccination. The chain couples TRBV5-1 to TRBJ2-7; D is undetermined. The sequence came from an adult in good health. DNA for the CDR3: TGCGCCAGCAGCTTAGGGATCGAACCCTACGAGCAGTACTTC. Its protein is CASSLGIEPYEQYF.